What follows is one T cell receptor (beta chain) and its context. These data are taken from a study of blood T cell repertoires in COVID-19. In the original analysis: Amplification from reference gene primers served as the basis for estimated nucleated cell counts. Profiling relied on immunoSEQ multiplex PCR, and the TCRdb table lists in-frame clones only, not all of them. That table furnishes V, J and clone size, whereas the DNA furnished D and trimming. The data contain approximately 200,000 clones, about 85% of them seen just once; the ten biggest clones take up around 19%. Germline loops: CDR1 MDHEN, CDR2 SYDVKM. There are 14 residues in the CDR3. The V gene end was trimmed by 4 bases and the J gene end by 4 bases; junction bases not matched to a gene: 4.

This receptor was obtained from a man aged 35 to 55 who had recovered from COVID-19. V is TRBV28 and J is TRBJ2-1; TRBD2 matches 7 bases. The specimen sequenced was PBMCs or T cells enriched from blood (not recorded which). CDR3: CASSSAGVYNEQFF. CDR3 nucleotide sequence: TGTGCCAGCAGTTCCGCGGGAGTTTACAATGAGCAGTTCTTC. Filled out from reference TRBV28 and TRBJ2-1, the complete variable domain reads DVKVTQSSRYLVKRTGEKVFLECVQDMDHENMFWYRQDPGLGLRLIYFSYDVKMKEKGDIPEGYSVSREKKERFSLILESASTNQTSMYLCASSSAGVYNEQFFGPGTRLTVL.